This T cell receptor beta chain was obtained from a study of shared clonotypes between healthy human individuals (dated by TCRdb to the early 2020s). The study in broad terms: A few men and two women, aged 18 to 49 years, made up the cohort. For each donor, three plates each were used for CD4 naive and CD4 memory, two plates were used for CD8 naive, and one plate was used for CD8 memory. To estimate repertoire size and how much clonotype sharing occurs between individuals, the study deeply sequenced the blood TCR repertoires of 4 to 6 healthy adults. Libraries were prepared and TCR repertoires were sequenced by different laboratories using diverse techniques, in order to increase sequencing depth and limit assay-specific biases. Each donor's leukapheresis produced roughly between about 0.8 and 8.9 billion PBMCs.

The donors were healthy, HIV-negative adults with no recently reported acute infections or vaccinations. Every donor was a Caucasian adult living in Nashville, Tennessee, USA. CD4+ T cells were enriched by magnetic negative selection, after which naive cells were positively selected on CD45RA and the negative fraction was taken as the memory subset. After blood collection by leukapheresis, PBMCs were isolated using Ficoll-Histopaque density gradient centrifugation and then cryopreserved in the vapor phase of liquid nitrogen. Purity and quantity of every magnetically sorted T cell population were checked by analytical flow cytometry. Genomic DNA was isolated from each sorted fraction and quantified by UV absorbance on a Nanodrop 2000c. Points on this clone: This receptor's antigen is unknown. Qualities for individual bases were not recorded, and no much larger clone is one base off.

Using the deep immunoSEQ assay, multiplex PCR amplified TCR CDR3 regions from genomic DNA. Genomic DNA extracted from each cell subset was distributed evenly over all wells of several immunoSEQ 96-well plates, and each plate served as one replicate. For sorted subsets, each replicate PCR was loaded with roughly 200 ng genomic DNA, equivalent to 25,000 to 35,000 T cell genomes. The purified libraries were quantified using a Qubit 3.0 fluorometer, sized with a Bioanalyzer 2100, and then quantified again using the KAPA Library Quantification kit. Every immunoSEQ 96-well plate was sequenced on a separate single-read 150-cycle Illumina NextSeq 550 flow cell. Processing in the source paper ran as follows. Because the immunoSEQ output held only junctional sequences and lacked quality scores, the filtering could not match the filtering applied to full-length reads. Sequences were annotated with PyIR, a Python wrapper for IgBLAST v1.9, using IMGT germline references to assign V/J genes and CDR3. Reads were filtered out if the reads had weak V/J assignments (E-value above 1e-6), no CDR3, stop codons, out-of-frame junctions, or ambiguous translated residues. V3J clonotypes were defined as sequences sharing an identical inferred V gene, J gene, and CDR3 amino acid sequence. Percentage overlap between repertoires was calculated by dividing the number of shared unique clonotypes by the size of the smaller repertoire. Richness of each repertoire was evaluated using RTK rarefaction, the Chao1 estimator, and Recon v2.1 estimates of unobserved clonotypes. Generation probabilities for all TCRbeta clonotypes obtained by the gDNA method from a handful of donors were computed using OLGA. Drawn from immuneACCESS, this table holds only the in-frame rearrangements with V and J called that TCRdb kept. Clones are partly lost; checked studies trace under half to an unresolved V gene and leave the rest unexplained. D and trimming come from the DNA, and the V and J calls and clone size come from that table. Recorded for this sample are some 2,500,000 clones; 80% to 95% of them occurred a single time. The ten largest clones add up to around 0.4% of the sample.

Results and caveats for the whole study, not just this receptor: Sampling was restricted to blood, and TCR repertoires in tissues likely differ from the TCR repertoires found in blood. Estimated clonotype richness was generally larger for naive than for memory subsets. The genetic and exposure-history diversity represented was limited by the small number of donors. Sharing across four donors was observed for around 4.8% of naive CD4, under 4% of naive CD8, over 2% of memory CD4, and approximately 0.41% of memory CD8 clonotypes. Higher generation probabilities were observed for clonotypes shared by all four sorted-subset donors than for non-shared clonotypes. Even with the large sequencing depth, rarefaction of the sorted-subset datasets indicated that sequencing was incomplete. Based on pairwise subsampling, the degree of clonotype sharing among donors was expected to be affected by sequencing depth.

The germline V gene (reference sequence) yields DFQATT for CDR1 and SNEGSKA for CDR2. The CDR3 has 11 amino acids, counting the end cysteine and phenylalanine. The DNA shown is the 33-base CDR3, in frame from base 1. Sequencing used naive CD4+ T cells from PBMCs. The cell subset or site label, as the study defines it: CD45RA+ positively selected. The sequence was obtained from a man between 18 and 35 years old in good health. Some clones in this sample may be carry-over from other donors' samples. This chain joins TRBV20-1 to TRBJ2-4; no D gene is confidently identified. The CDR3 reads CRASTKNIQYF. The DNA sequence is given as TGCAGGGCGTCGACCAAAAACATTCAGTACTTC.